This T cell receptor (beta chain) was found in a study of blood T cell repertoires in COVID-19. Study-wide background: Some COVID-19 samples were acute and others convalescent; all came from the United States, Italy and Spain. PBMCs, B-cell-depleted T cells, or T cells were the source of the cDNA or gDNA that made up the material.

In the authors' workflow: Quantification of nucleated cells was approximated via reference gene primer amplification. The assay was immunoSEQ multiplex PCR, and TCRdb's table has in-frame clones only and misses some. The V and J calls and clone size are taken from that table; D and trimming were inferred from the DNA. The sample holds fewer than 120,000 clones, approximately 68% seen once. CDR1 and CDR2 (germline): LNHDA, SQIVND (reference sequence). Trimming cost V 4 bases and J 13 bases, with 11 bases left between them. There are 12 residues in the CDR3. The J gene is TRBJ1-6, the V gene TRBV19; D possibly corresponds to TRBD1 (5 bases). This clonotype was sampled from a woman aged 60-75 years with acute or convalescent COVID-19. Sequencing used peripheral blood. The CDR3 loop is CASSTFRGPLHF. CDR3 DNA sequence: TGTGCCAGTAGTACCTTCCGGGGGCCCCTCCACTTT.